These 8 T cell receptor beta chains share one sample of origin, sequenced in a study of cytomegalovirus exposure and HLA in healthy donors. Method: immunoSEQ multiplex PCR; TCRdb's copy keeps in-frame clones and lacks some. The sample has about 280,000 clones; approximately 88% are singletons. Sample: PBMCs. The source is a woman between 18 and 29 years old in good health and CMV-seronegative.

This chain links TRBV29-1 with TRBJ1-1, with D possibly being TRBD1 (6 bases). This CDR3 has 12 amino acids. Trimming removed 3 bases from V and 4 bases from J, with 9 bases in between. Germline-derived CDR1 and CDR2 are SQVTM and ANQGSEA. CDR3 sequence reads: CSVDLTGTEAFF. In nucleotides, the CDR3 is TGCAGCGTTGACCTGACAGGCACTGAAGCTTTCTTT.

The chain is built from TRBV2 and TRBJ1-5, with D maybe TRBD1 (5 bases). The V and J ends lost 10 bases and 0 bases respectively, with 22 bases between them. CDR3 length equals 17 residues. Germline V gene sequence: CDR1 SNHLY, CDR2 FYNNEI. In DNA, the CDR3 is TGTGCCATAGGCGGGGCGGCCGGGGCGAATAGCAATCAGCCCCAGCATTTT. Amino acids: CAIGGAAGANSNQPQHF.

V is TRBV18 and J is TRBJ1-1, with D hard to call. The CDR3 loop spans 15 amino acids. CDR1 is KGHSH, CDR2 LQKENI, per germline. Trimming removed 3 bases from V and 6 bases from J, with 17 bases in between. The CDR3 loop is CASSPYWQVGAEAFF. DNA for the CDR3: TGTGCCAGCTCACCGTATTGGCAGGTTGGCGCTGAAGCTTTCTTT.

This clone was seen a handful of times. This chain joins TRBV10-2 and TRBJ2-7; 8 bases align to TRBD2. The CDR3 totals 12 residues. Germline V CDR1 and CDR2: WSHSY, SAAADI. Trimming at V came to 10 bases and at J to 6 bases, leaving 8 bases not matched to a gene. The CDR3 DNA reads as TGCGCCACCAATACCGGGACTAGCGAGCAGTACTTC. The encoded protein is CATNTGTSEQYF.

V and J are TRBV4-3 and TRBJ2-2; no definite D call. The V end was cut by 0 bases, the J end by 8 bases, with 13 bases between. CDR3 size: 15 residues. Looked up from germline, CDR1 is LGHNA and CDR2 is YSLEER. As DNA, the CDR3 is TGCGCCAGCAGCCAAGATGAGAGGATTGGGGGGGAGCTGTTTTTT. This sequence encodes CASSQDERIGGELFF.

The rearrangement joins TRBV4-1 to TRBJ2-1; 7 bases are shared with TRBD2. The CDR3 loop spans 18 amino acids. Per the germline V gene, CDR1 is MGHRA and CDR2 is YSYEKL. V lost 0 bases and J lost 3; bases outside the gene matches: 11. Here the CDR3 reads CASSQDGIPGGHYNEQFF. Here the CDR3 DNA reads TGCGCCAGCAGCCAAGATGGGATCCCGGGAGGCCACTACAATGAGCAGTTCTTC.

The chain's CDR3 is CASSIGQGWEGYTF. DNA of the CDR3: TGTGCCAGTAGTATTGGACAGGGATGGGAGGGCTACACCTTC. The chain carries TRBV19 and TRBJ1-2, with 8 bases matching TRBD1. The CDR3 contains 14 residues. The germline gives CDR1 LNHDA, CDR2 SQIVND (reference sequence). Germline trimming cut 3 bases from V and 8 bases from J; bases unmatched to any gene: 8.

The J gene is TRBJ2-7, the V gene TRBV7-8; 7 bases map to TRBD1. With 5 bases clipped from V and 6 bases from J, the junction kept 7 bases outside the gene matches. Germline loops: CDR1 SGHVS, CDR2 FQNEAQ. This CDR3 has 13 residues. CDR3 sequence: CASSPPAGGEQYF. In DNA form, the CDR3 reads TGTGCCAGCAGCCCCCCCGCAGGGGGCGAGCAGTACTTC.